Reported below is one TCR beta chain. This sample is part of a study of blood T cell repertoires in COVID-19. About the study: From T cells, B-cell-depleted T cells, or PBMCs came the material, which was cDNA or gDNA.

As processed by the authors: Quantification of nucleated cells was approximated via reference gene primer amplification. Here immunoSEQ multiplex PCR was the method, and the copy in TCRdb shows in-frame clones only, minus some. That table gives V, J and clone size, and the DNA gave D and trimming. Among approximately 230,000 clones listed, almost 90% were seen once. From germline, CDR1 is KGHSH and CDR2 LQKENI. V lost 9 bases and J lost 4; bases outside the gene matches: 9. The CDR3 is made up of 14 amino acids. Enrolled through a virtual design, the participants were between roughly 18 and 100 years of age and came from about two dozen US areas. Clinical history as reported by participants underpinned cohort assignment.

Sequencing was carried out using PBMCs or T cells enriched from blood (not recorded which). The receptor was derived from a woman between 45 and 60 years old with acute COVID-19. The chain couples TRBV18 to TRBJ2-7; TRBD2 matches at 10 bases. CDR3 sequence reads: CASSGASGSYEQYF. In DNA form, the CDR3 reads TGTGCCAGTTCCGGGGCTAGCGGGAGTTACGAGCAGTACTTC. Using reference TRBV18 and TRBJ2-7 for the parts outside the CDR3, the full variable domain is NAGVMQNPRHLVRRRGQEARLRCSPMKGHSHVYWYRQLPEEGLKFMVYLQKENIIDESGMPKERFSAEFPKEGPSILRIQQVVRGDSAAYFCASSGASGSYEQYFGPGTRLTVT.